This T cell receptor (beta chain) was documented in a study of blood T cell repertoires in COVID-19. Cohort 3 donors were reported recovered after two negative PCRs, clearance, or symptom resolution. Measured with immunoSEQ multiplex PCR; TCRdb has only the in-frame clones, and not every one. This sample carries 300,000 to 450,000 clones, around 89% of them seen once, and the ten largest clones take 0.95% to 1.1%. This clone was detected once. The CDR3 consists of 14 residues. Germline CDR1 reads MNHEY; CDR2 reads SVGAGI. V was cut by 6 bases and J by 1 base, with 11 bases left in between. V usage is TRBV6-5 and J usage is TRBJ2-3; no clear D. This receptor was identified in a man between 18 and 29 years old who had recovered from COVID-19. The sample was PBMCs or T cells enriched from blood (not recorded which). This CDR3 is CASSLVEGTDTQYF. The CDR3 bases are TGTGCCAGCAGCCTAGTAGAGGGCACAGATACGCAGTATTTT.